These T cell receptor beta chains were read from a single sample in a study of blood T cell repertoires in COVID-19. Here immunoSEQ multiplex PCR was the method, and the copy in TCRdb shows in-frame clones only, minus some. This table holds approximately 210,000 clones, roughly 88% found once. Sequencing input: peripheral blood. All receptors come from a man between 18 and 35 years old with active or convalescent COVID-19. CDR3s include the opening cysteine and the closing phenylalanine or tryptophan. The D gene is left open where the match is weak. The size entry is marked missing in some rows and otherwise reads once, few, many or a size class.

>.|TRBJ1-5|16|.|TRBV18
CASSHTSEPGTQPQHF
TGTGCCAGCTCACACACCTCCGAACCTGGTACCCAGCCCCAGCATTTT
>.|TRBJ2-5|15|.|TRBV5-1
CASSSGGAGGETQYF
TGCGCCAGCAGCAGTGGAGGGGCAGGGGGAGAGACCCAGTACTTC
>TRBD1|TRBJ2-1|15|.|TRBV11-2
CASSLRQGNYNEQFF
TGTGCCAGCAGCCTCCGACAGGGTAACTACAATGAGCAGTTCTTC
>TRBD2|TRBJ2-1|20|.|TRBV10-3
CAIMGGLGLAGGGSYNEQFF
TGTGCCATCATGGGCGGTCTTGGACTAGCGGGAGGGGGATCCTACAATGAGCAGTTCTTC
>.|TRBJ1-1|12|once|TRBV11-2
CASSFSITEAFF
TGTGCCAGCAGCTTTTCCATTACTGAAGCTTTCTTT
>.|TRBJ2-6|15|once|TRBV15
CATSGTGTGANVLTF
TGTGCCACCAGCGGTACAGGGACTGGGGCCAACGTCCTGACTTTC
>TRBD2|TRBJ2-1|15|.|TRBV11-2
CASSPTSGRRNEQFF
TGTGCCAGCAGCCCGACTAGCGGGAGAAGGAATGAGCAGTTCTTC
>TRBD2|TRBJ2-1|15|.|TRBV5-1
CASSLPSGVGDEQFF
TGCGCCAGCAGCTTACCTAGCGGGGTCGGGGATGAGCAGTTCTTC
>TRBD1|TRBJ2-7|15|.|TRBV6-2/TRBV6-3
CASSYPGTGTYEQYF
TGTGCCAGCAGTTACCCCGGGACAGGGACTTACGAGCAGTACTTC
>TRBD1|TRBJ2-1|15|.|TRBV10-2
CASSAGDRGRREQFF
TGCGCCAGCAGTGCGGGGGACAGGGGGCGGCGAGAGCAGTTCTTC
>.|TRBJ1-5|17|.|TRBV28
CASSFPGGAASNQPQHF
TGTGCCAGCAGTTTTCCGGGCGGGGCGGCTAGCAATCAGCCCCAGCATTTT
>.|TRBJ1-1|13|once|TRBV27
CASRGGLIAEAFF
TGTGCCAGCAGGGGGGGTTTGATCGCTGAAGCTTTCTTT
>.|TRBJ1-1|15|.|TRBV6-5
CASSLSQGQGTEAFF
TGTGCCAGCAGTCTCTCGCAAGGGCAGGGCACTGAAGCTTTCTTT
>.|TRBJ2-1|14|.|TRBV19
CAVGGSGRYNEQFF
TGTGCCGTAGGGGGATCGGGCCGATACAATGAGCAGTTCTTC
>.|TRBJ1-1|14|.|TRBV9
CASSDRTGNTEAFF
TGTGCCAGCAGCGACCGTACAGGGAACACTGAAGCTTTCTTT
>.|TRBJ1-1|13|.|TRBV6-1
CASSDEEWTEAFF
TGTGCCAGCAGTGATGAGGAATGGACTGAAGCTTTCTTT
>TRBD2|TRBJ2-7|16|.|TRBV7-2
CASSFSAGEGPYEQYF
TGTGCCAGCAGTTTCTCAGCGGGAGAGGGTCCTTACGAGCAGTACTTC
>TRBD1|TRBJ2-1|14|.|TRBV7-9
CASSRQGILREQFF
TGTGCCAGCAGCCGACAGGGGATCCTTCGGGAGCAGTTCTTC
>.|TRBJ1-5|14|.|TRBV28
CASSLEGSNQPQHF
TGTGCCAGCAGTCTTGAGGGTAGCAATCAGCCCCAGCATTTT
>TRBD2|TRBJ2-7|14|.|TRBV20-1
CSASRGRAGNEQYF
TGCAGTGCTAGTCGAGGGAGGGCCGGCAACGAGCAGTACTTC
>.|TRBJ1-5|12|.|TRBV28
CASSLRVQPQHF
TGTGCCAGCAGTTTGAGGGTCCAGCCCCAGCATTTT
>TRBD1|TRBJ1-5|18|.|TRBV6-4
CASSDPRTGRYSNQPQHF
TGTGCCAGCAGTGACCCAAGGACAGGGCGATATAGCAATCAGCCCCAGCATTTT
>.|TRBJ2-1|13|once|TRBV10-3
CASQAYGDNEQFF
TGTGCCTCCCAGGCGTACGGGGACAATGAGCAGTTCTTC
>.|TRBJ1-5|14|.|TRBV27
CASSWRRGDQPQHF
TGTGCCAGCAGTTGGCGCAGGGGAGATCAGCCCCAGCATTTT
>.|TRBJ2-2|15|.|TRBV6-5
CATTEGRGNTGELFF
TGTGCCACTACTGAGGGCAGGGGGAACACCGGGGAGCTGTTTTTT
>.|TRBJ2-1|13|.|TRBV6-5
CASSYPGRNEQFF
TGTGCCAGCAGTTACCCGGGTAGAAATGAGCAGTTCTTC
>.|TRBJ1-2|12|.|TRBV30
CAWTGGNRGYTF
TGTGCCTGGACGGGAGGGAACAGAGGCTACACCTTC
>.|TRBJ2-5|11|.|TRBV10-3
CAIGSGETQYF
TGTGCCATCGGGTCGGGGGAGACCCAGTACTTC
>.|TRBJ2-3|17|.|TRBV18
CASSPFSGVSSTDTQYF
TGTGCCAGCTCACCGTTTTCAGGGGTCTCTAGCACAGATACGCAGTATTTT
>TRBD2|TRBJ2-5|13|.|TRBV30
CAWSWTGGETQYF
TGTGCCTGGAGTTGGACGGGAGGGGAGACCCAGTACTTC